This is a list of T cell receptor beta chains from one sample in a study of blood T cells in healthy people across ages. Using its own MiXCR run on the 5' RACE reads, TCRdb lists one record per CDR3 protein. In the table there are around 800,000 distinct CDR3 sequences, 20% to 30% of which are singletons. The same data also contributed to another study, on T cells of mothers and their children.

What was sequenced was blood. The origin of the receptors is a boy under 18 in good health. Each CDR3 is given with its conserved first and last residue. The order of the fields is J gene, V gene, clone size, D gene, CDR3 protein, CDR3 DNA. The D gene is left open where the match is weak. Not every row has a clone size; where given, it reads once, few, many or a size class.

J: TRBJ2-7; V: TRBV12-3/TRBV12-4; size: many; D: TRBD2; CDR3: CASSPPWSGGYYEQYF; DNA: TGTGCCAGCAGTCCGCCCTGGTCGGGGGGTTACTACGAGCAGTACTTC
J: TRBJ2-1; V: TRBV7-9; size: NA; D: NA; CDR3: CASSLVGGYEQFF; DNA: TGTGCCAGCAGCTTAGTTGGAGGCTATGAGCAGTTCTTC
J: TRBJ1-2; V: TRBV9; size: NA; D: NA; CDR3: CASSVGLPRTELYGYTF; DNA: TGTGCCAGCAGCGTAGGTCTCCCCCGGACGGAACTCTATGGCTACACCTTC
J: TRBJ2-7; V: TRBV9; size: many; D: NA; CDR3: CASSVEGTPPTYEQYF; DNA: TGTGCCAGCAGCGTAGAGGGGACTCCCCCTACCTACGAGCAGTACTTC
J: TRBJ1-1; V: TRBV6-5; size: few; D: TRBD1; CDR3: CASTRTGDTEAFF; DNA: TGTGCCAGCACCCGGACAGGGGACACTGAAGCTTTCTTT
J: TRBJ2-6; V: TRBV28; size: many; D: NA; CDR3: CASSRTGANVLTF; DNA: TGTGCCAGCAGCCGAACAGGGGCCAACGTCCTGACTTTC
J: TRBJ1-2; V: TRBV12-5; size: few; D: NA; CDR3: CASGSFYGYTF; DNA: TGTGCTAGTGGTTCTTTCTATGGCTACACCTTC
J: TRBJ1-5; V: TRBV10-3; size: once; D: TRBD1; CDR3: CAISPQGGNQPQHF; DNA: TGTGCCATCAGTCCACAGGGGGGCAATCAGCCCCAGCATTTT
J: TRBJ2-1; V: TRBV6-1; size: few; D: NA; CDR3: CASSAPLAVSYNEQFF; DNA: TGTGCCAGCAGCGCTCCTTTAGCGGTGTCCTACAATGAGCAGTTCTTC
J: TRBJ2-2; V: TRBV5-5; size: NA; D: NA; CDR3: CASSLAARVTGELFF; DNA: TGTGCCAGCAGCTTGGCTGCTAGGGTCACCGGGGAGCTGTTTTTT
J: TRBJ2-3; V: TRBV5-1; size: NA; D: NA; CDR3: CASSASGDTDTQYF; DNA: TGCGCCAGCAGCGCGTCAGGGGACACAGATACGCAGTATTTT
J: TRBJ2-5; V: TRBV6-6; size: few; D: TRBD2; CDR3: CASSYSRGGLVETQYF; DNA: TGTGCCAGCAGTTACTCCCGGGGAGGGCTGGTTGAGACCCAGTACTTC
J: TRBJ1-6; V: TRBV9; size: few; D: NA; CDR3: CASSVAVQANSPLHF; DNA: TGTGCCAGCAGCGTAGCGGTACAGGCGAATTCACCCCTCCACTTT
J: TRBJ2-6; V: TRBV3-1; size: NA; D: TRBD2; CDR3: CASSSRTSGSSGANVLTF; DNA: TGTGCCAGCAGCTCCCGGACTAGCGGATCCTCTGGGGCCAACGTCCTGACTTTC
J: TRBJ2-3; V: TRBV7-6; size: few; D: TRBD2; CDR3: CASSSYSGGVANTQYF; DNA: TGTGCCAGCAGCTCCTATAGCGGGGGGGTCGCGAATACGCAGTATTTT
J: TRBJ1-4; V: TRBV28; size: few; D: TRBD1; CDR3: CASSPSTGRDEKLFF; DNA: TGTGCCAGCAGTCCATCGACAGGGAGGGATGAAAAACTGTTTTTT
J: TRBJ2-1; V: TRBV12-3/TRBV12-4; size: NA; D: TRBD1; CDR3: CASSLDRSSWNEQFF; DNA: TGTGCCAGCAGCTTGGACAGGTCGTCGTGGAATGAGCAGTTCTTC
J: TRBJ2-5; V: TRBV29-1; size: few; D: NA; CDR3: CSTPWVGGETQYF; DNA: TGCAGCACCCCGTGGGTGGGCGGGGAGACCCAGTACTTC
J: TRBJ2-5; V: TRBV20-1; size: NA; D: TRBD2; CDR3: CSASISGGIGETQYF; DNA: TGCAGTGCAAGCATTAGCGGGGGGATCGGAGAGACCCAGTACTTC
J: TRBJ2-5; V: TRBV6-5; size: few; D: TRBD1; CDR3: CATDRGETQYF; DNA: TGTGCCACTGACAGGGGAGAGACCCAGTACTTC
J: TRBJ1-2; V: TRBV2; size: once; D: TRBD1; CDR3: CASSSKDWTGQKGYTF; DNA: TGTGCCAGCAGTTCCAAAGACTGGACAGGCCAGAAAGGCTACACCTTC
J: TRBJ1-2; V: TRBV12-3/TRBV12-4; size: NA; D: NA; CDR3: CASSSNLRQEMNYGYTF; DNA: TGTGCCAGCAGTTCCAACCTTCGACAGGAAATGAACTATGGCTACACCTTC
J: TRBJ2-2; V: TRBV4-1; size: few; D: NA; CDR3: CASGQEERTANTGELFF; DNA: TGCGCCAGCGGCCAAGAGGAGAGGACAGCGAACACCGGGGAGCTGTTTTTT
J: TRBJ2-1; V: TRBV10-3; size: few; D: NA; CDR3: CAISERAPGREQFF; DNA: TGTGCCATCAGTGAACGGGCTCCAGGTCGTGAGCAGTTCTTC
J: TRBJ2-3; V: TRBV27; size: NA; D: NA; CDR3: CASGKQYF; DNA: TGTGCCAGCGGGAAGCAGTATTTT
J: TRBJ1-6; V: TRBV10-3; size: NA; D: NA; CDR3: CAISPDRNNSPLHF; DNA: TGTGCCATCAGTCCGGACAGAAATAATTCACCCCTCCACTTT
J: TRBJ2-5; V: TRBV7-6; size: NA; D: NA; CDR3: CASSSSPPRKEGTQYF; DNA: TGTGCCAGCAGCTCCTCCCCCCCGAGAAAAGAGGGGACCCAGTACTTC
J: TRBJ2-1; V: TRBV28; size: few; D: NA; CDR3: CASSFRSGAEQFF; DNA: TGTGCCAGCAGTTTTAGGAGTGGTGCTGAGCAGTTCTTC
J: TRBJ2-1; V: TRBV5-1; size: NA; D: NA; CDR3: CASSLDPARDEQFF; DNA: TGCGCCAGCAGCTTGGATCCGGCCCGGGATGAGCAGTTCTTC
J: TRBJ2-2; V: TRBV7-2; size: few; D: NA; CDR3: CASSYPGGELFF; DNA: TGTGCCAGCAGCTATCCGGGAGGGGAGCTGTTTTTT
J: TRBJ2-1; V: TRBV28; size: NA; D: NA; CDR3: CASSLIAEWYEQFF; DNA: TGTGCCAGCAGCCTAATAGCCGAATGGTATGAGCAGTTCTTC
J: TRBJ2-7; V: TRBV15; size: NA; D: NA; CDR3: CATSSRQKTYEQYF; DNA: TGTGCCACCAGCTCCCGACAGAAAACCTACGAGCAGTACTTC
J: TRBJ2-7; V: TRBV29-1; size: few; D: NA; CDR3: CSVEAVGAYEQYF; DNA: TGCAGCGTTGAAGCGGTAGGAGCATACGAGCAGTACTTC
J: TRBJ2-3; V: TRBV11-2; size: once; D: NA; CDR3: CASQGGAGDTQYF; DNA: TGTGCCAGCCAGGGGGGGGCCGGAGATACGCAGTATTTT
J: TRBJ2-5; V: TRBV12-3/TRBV12-4; size: NA; D: NA; CDR3: CASSPSVQGGLETQYF; DNA: TGTGCCAGCAGCCCAAGCGTACAGGGCGGGTTAGAGACCCAGTACTTC
J: TRBJ2-7; V: TRBV7-2; size: few; D: TRBD2; CDR3: CASGLAGPYEQYF; DNA: TGTGCCAGTGGACTAGCGGGCCCCTACGAGCAGTACTTC
J: TRBJ2-2; V: TRBV5-6; size: many; D: NA; CDR3: CASSLVDGGELFF; DNA: TGTGCCAGCAGCTTGGTGGATGGCGGGGAGCTGTTTTTT
J: TRBJ2-5; V: TRBV24-1; size: NA; D: TRBD1; CDR3: CATSPQGSQETQYF; DNA: TGTGCCACCAGCCCACAGGGGTCCCAAGAGACCCAGTACTTC
J: TRBJ1-6; V: TRBV19; size: NA; D: TRBD1; CDR3: CASGTGTGGSPLHF; DNA: TGTGCCAGTGGGACCGGGACAGGGGGCTCACCCCTCCACTTT
J: TRBJ2-7; V: TRBV21-1; size: NA; D: NA; CDR3: CASSSIQGLKEQYF; DNA: TGTGCCAGCAGCTCGATACAGGGGTTGAAGGAGCAGTACTTC
J: TRBJ2-4; V: TRBV6-1; size: NA; D: TRBD1; CDR3: CASSPTGVAKNIQYF; DNA: TGTGCCAGCAGCCCCACAGGGGTAGCCAAAAACATTCAGTACTTC
J: TRBJ1-5; V: TRBV10-3; size: NA; D: NA; CDR3: CAISVQENQPQHF; DNA: TGTGCCATCAGTGTACAGGAGAATCAGCCCCAGCATTTT
J: TRBJ2-3; V: TRBV24-1; size: few; D: NA; CDR3: CATSGSTDTQYF; DNA: TGTGCCACCAGCGGTAGCACAGATACGCAGTATTTT
J: TRBJ1-2; V: TRBV12-3/TRBV12-4; size: NA; D: NA; CDR3: CASSLRGDGNGYTF; DNA: TGTGCCAGCAGTTTAAGGGGGGACGGTAATGGCTACACCTTC
J: TRBJ2-1; V: TRBV5-1; size: few; D: NA; CDR3: CASSQTDPGYNEQFF; DNA: TGCGCCAGCAGCCAGACTGACCCGGGCTACAATGAGCAGTTCTTC
J: TRBJ2-2; V: TRBV7-9; size: few; D: NA; CDR3: CASNLVRTGELFF; DNA: TGTGCCAGCAATTTGGTACGAACCGGGGAGCTGTTTTTT
J: TRBJ2-1; V: TRBV14; size: few; D: NA; CDR3: CASSQQSTYNEQFF; DNA: TGTGCCAGCAGCCAACAGTCCACCTACAATGAGCAGTTCTTC
J: TRBJ2-7; V: TRBV5-1; size: NA; D: NA; CDR3: CASSLGGRALYEQYF; DNA: TGCGCCAGCAGCCTTGGAGGCAGGGCCCTCTACGAGCAGTACTTC
J: TRBJ1-3; V: TRBV9; size: once; D: NA; CDR3: CASSDLRMGENTIYF; DNA: TGTGCCAGCAGCGATCTCAGAATGGGAGAAAACACCATATATTTT
J: TRBJ2-6; V: TRBV2; size: few; D: TRBD1; CDR3: CASSATGVSGANVLTF; DNA: TGTGCCAGCAGCGCCACAGGGGTATCTGGGGCCAACGTCCTGACTTTC
J: TRBJ1-1; V: TRBV5-1; size: NA; D: NA; CDR3: CASSLEAPRYTEAFF; DNA: TGCGCCAGCAGCTTGGAGGCTCCGAGGTACACTGAAGCTTTCTTT